Given below is one TCR beta chain in context. These data come from a study of CD8+ T cells in alopecia areata. Treatment given: oral pan-JAK inhibitor, 5-10 mg twice daily. Germline V gene sequence: CDR1 SQVTM, CDR2 ANQGSEA. With V trimmed by 3 bases and J by 4 bases, 11 bases remained unmatched. The CDR3 runs to 15 residues. RNA was isolated and reverse transcribed to cDNA, the sequencing template. Profiled with immunoSEQ multiplex PCR; TCRdb holds only in-frame clones, not every one. Here the sample spans 120,000 or so clones, 61% being singletons. The material sequenced was CD4+ T cells sorted from blood, taken at week 4, from a patient treated with tofacitinib. The chain carries TRBV29-1 and TRBJ1-2, with TRBD1 identical over 7 bases. The receptor's source is a human donor with alopecia areata. CDR3 sequence: CSVDVGLGTAYGYTF. The DNA for the CDR3 is TGCAGCGTTGATGTAGGCCTTGGGACAGCCTATGGCTACACCTTC.